Presented here are 19 T cell receptor beta chains from one specimen sequenced in a study of cytomegalovirus exposure and HLA in healthy donors. Amplification used 60 Vbeta primers and 13 Jbeta primers. Measured with immunoSEQ multiplex PCR; TCRdb has only the in-frame clones, and not every one. This sample's table reports 130,000 or so clones. Sequencing was performed on PBMCs. These receptors were obtained from a woman aged 18-29 years in good health and CMV-seronegative.

The genes are TRBV11-3 and TRBJ2-1, with a possible D match to TRBD1 (5 bases). The CDR3 has 14 amino acids. V lost 0 bases, J lost 6 bases, and 9 bases lay in between. Germline V gene sequence: CDR1 SGHNT, CDR2 YENEEA. The DNA for the CDR3 is TGTGCCAGCAGCTTAGATCAGCAGGGCAATGAGCAGTTCTTC. Translation: CASSLDQQGNEQFF.

CDR3 sequence reads: CASTSSAALASSTDTQYF. The CDR3 coding sequence is TGTGCCAGCACTAGTTCTGCGGCGCTTGCCTCTAGCACAGATACGCAGTATTTT. V gene TRBV2 combines with J gene TRBJ2-3; D call uncertain. CDR3 size: 18 residues. V shed 7 bases and J shed 0 bases, with 23 bases lying between them. The V gene's germline CDR1 is SNHLY and CDR2 FYNNEI.

J is TRBJ2-7 and V is TRBV6-5, with 9 positions matching TRBD2. The CDR3 extends over 16 amino acids. The germline gives CDR1 MNHEY, CDR2 SVGAGI. V gave up 2 bases and J gave up 4 bases; unmatched junction bases: 9. The CDR3 DNA sequence: TGTGCCAGCAGTTACCCCGGTGCTAGCGGGAAGTACGAGCAGTACTTC. Its protein product is CASSYPGASGKYEQYF.

The V gene is TRBV10-1, the J gene TRBJ2-1, with a tentative D call TRBD1 (5 bases). V lost 10 bases and J lost 0, with 16 bases in between. The germline V gene encodes CDR1 WNHNN and CDR2 SYGVQD (reference sequence). This CDR3 spans 15 amino acids. The CDR3 reads CAINLGVNSYNEQFF. Here the CDR3 DNA reads TGCGCCATCAACCTAGGGGTTAACTCCTACAATGAGCAGTTCTTC.

The chain employs TRBV5-1 and TRBJ2-3; D possibly corresponds to TRBD2 (5 bases). This CDR3 region has 14 residues. Germline V CDR1 and CDR2: SGHRS, YFSETQ. V lost 3 bases to trimming and J lost 2 bases, with 10 bases between them. The CDR3 DNA is TGCGCCAGCAGCTCAATGGACTTCACAGATACGCAGTATTTT. It specifies CASSSMDFTDTQYF.

The rearrangement links TRBV4-3 to TRBJ2-2; possible D gene TRBD1, 6 bases. Germline V lookup: CDR1 LGHNA, CDR2 YSLEER. V was pared by 1 base and J by 1 base, with 10 bases between. The CDR3 runs 16 residues. CDR3 loop: CASSQGDKGNTGELFF. CDR3 bases: TGCGCCAGCAGCCAAGGGGACAAGGGGAACACCGGGGAGCTGTTTTTT.

The chain couples TRBV7-9 to TRBJ2-7, with 7 positions matching TRBD1. V trimming: 5 bases; J trimming: 3 bases; junction bases outside the gene matches: 4. CDR3 size: 13 residues. CDR1 SEHNR and CDR2 FQNEAQ come from the germline V gene (reference sequence). CDR3: CASSRDSYYEQYF. As DNA, the CDR3 is TGTGCCAGCAGCCGGGACAGCTACTACGAGCAGTACTTC.

This chain links TRBV9 with TRBJ2-5, with a possible D match to TRBD2 (5 bases). Deletions cut 0 bases from V and 7 bases from J, with 13 bases between. This CDR3 is 14 amino acids long. Germline V lookup: CDR1 SGDLS, CDR2 YYNGEE. The CDR3 DNA follows: TGTGCCAGCAGCGTAGCTAGCACCCTCGGGACCCAGTACTTC. This translates into CASSVASTLGTQYF.

This chain uses TRBV11-3 with TRBJ2-3; 8 bases are shared with TRBD2. This CDR3 has 17 residues. The junction had 7 bases not matched to a gene; V was cut back by 1 base and J by 1 base. In germline, CDR1 is SGHNT, CDR2 YENEEA. CDR3 sequence reads: CASSLGRREAGTDTQYF. The DNA of the CDR3 is TGTGCCAGCAGCTTAGGGCGGCGGGAGGCGGGCACAGATACGCAGTATTTT.

This rearrangement joins TRBV12-5 to TRBJ2-3, with 12 positions matching TRBD2. The CDR3 consists of 18 residues. Germline CDR1 and CDR2: LGHNT and FRNRAP. Trimming at V came to 5 bases and at J to 6 bases, leaving 15 bases not matched to a gene. CDR3 protein: CASGRGGSRLAGDDTQYF. DNA for the CDR3: TGTGCTAGTGGTCGGGGGGGGTCTCGACTAGCGGGAGATGATACGCAGTATTTT.

The CDR3 sequence: CASSLSLAGGKGTQYF. The CDR3 region has the DNA TGTGCCAGCAGTTTATCTCTAGCGGGAGGGAAGGGGACCCAGTACTTC. The J gene is TRBJ2-5, the V gene TRBV28; 12 nucleotides line up with TRBD2. The CDR3 extends over 16 amino acids. Germline V CDR1 and CDR2: MDHEN, SYDVKM. V lost 1 base and J lost 7; bases outside the gene matches: 7. Full variable domain (missing parts from reference TRBV28 and TRBJ2-5): DVKVTQSSRYLVKRTGEKVFLECVQDMDHENMFWYRQDPGLGLRLIYFSYDVKMKEKGDIPEGYSVSREKKERFSLILESASTNQTSMYLCASSLSLAGGKGTQYFGPGTRLLVL.

The chain carries TRBV4-2 and TRBJ1-2; D call uncertain. The CDR3 is 15 residues long. Per the germline V gene, CDR1 is LGHNA and CDR2 is YNFKEQ. The V gene lost 0 bases and the J gene lost 0 bases, with 8 bases spanning the gap. CDR3 sequence: CASSQDLGANYGYTF. The CDR3 DNA follows: TGTGCCAGCAGCCAAGATCTGGGAGCTAACTATGGCTACACCTTC.

CDR3 DNA sequence: TGTGCCAGCAGACAACAGGGGGCTCCGGACAATGAGCAGTTCTTC. Encoded protein: CASRQQGAPDNEQFF. The chain carries TRBV6-5 and TRBJ2-1; 9 bases align to TRBD1. After removal of 6 bases from V and 5 bases from J, the junction contained 8 bases not matched to a gene. Looked up from germline, CDR1 is MNHEY and CDR2 is SVGAGI. The CDR3 loop spans 15 amino acids.

The chain combines TRBV7-9 with TRBJ2-1; perhaps TRBD2 as D (5 bases). V lost 1 base, J lost 0 bases, and 10 bases lay in between. Per the germline V gene, CDR1 is SEHNR and CDR2 is FQNEAQ (reference sequence). The CDR3 extends over 16 amino acids. CDR3 in DNA: TGTGCCAGCAGCTTAGGACCTAGCTGCTCCTACAATGAGCAGTTCTTC. Residues: CASSLGPSCSYNEQFF.

This sequence joins TRBV6-1 and TRBJ2-7; D remains unclear. The CDR3 loop spans 12 amino acids. Germline CDR1 and CDR2: MNHNS and SASEGT. Trimming stripped 2 bases from V and 5 bases from J, with 7 bases between. The CDR3: CASSERLNEQYF. The CDR3 coding sequence is TGTGCCAGCAGTGAAAGACTCAACGAGCAGTACTTC.

V is TRBV30 and J is TRBJ1-2; TRBD1 agrees at 8 bases. Germline CDR1 reads GTSNPN; CDR2 reads SVGIG (reference sequence). The CDR3 runs 11 residues. V shed 4 bases and J 8 bases; nucleotides not matched to a gene: 3. CDR3 bases: TGTGCCTGGAACGGACAGGGAGGCTACACCTTC. Its translation: CAWNGQGGYTF.

In regard to this clone: This sample also contains other DNA sequences that code for the same CDR3. The rearrangement uses TRBV7-3 and TRBJ2-1; D gene uncertain. The CDR3 totals 15 residues. Germline V gene data show CDR1 as SGHTA and CDR2 as FQGTGA. V was cut by 1 base and J by 4 bases, with 11 bases left in between. Here the CDR3 reads CASSLSGGTYNEQFF. In DNA form, the CDR3 reads TGTGCCAGCAGCTTAAGCGGCGGTACGTACAATGAGCAGTTCTTC.

J is TRBJ2-5 and V is TRBV6-1; TRBD2 matches 11 bases. Germline values: CDR1 MNHNS, CDR2 SASEGT. The CDR3 covers 14 residues. With V trimmed by 8 bases and J by 5 bases, 7 bases remained unmatched. The CDR3, as DNA: TGTGCCAGCGCACTAGCGGGAGTTAGGGAGACCCAGTACTTC. This codes for CASALAGVRETQYF.

The chain joins TRBV7-6 to TRBJ1-3, with D unclear. This CDR3 contains 17 residues. The germline gives CDR1 SGHVS, CDR2 FNYEAQ. V was cut by 1 base and J by 0 bases, with 13 bases left in between. The DNA for the CDR3 is TGTGCCAGCAGCTTAGAAACGAGGTCTCACTCTGGAAACACCATATATTTT. The encoded protein is CASSLETRSHSGNTIYF.